What follows are 32 T cell receptor beta chains derived from one specimen sequenced in a study of OX40 agonist ivuxolimab in advanced cancers. Libraries were prepared by immunoSEQ multiplex PCR; TCRdb keeps only in-frame clonotypes and omits some of them. The data show almost 85,000 clones, with approximately 86% seen just once and under 7.5% held by the top ten. The sample was CD4+ or CD8+ T cells sorted from blood, taken in a trial of the OX40 agonist ivuxolimab. These TCRs come from an adult with an advanced solid tumor such as melanoma, head and neck, liver or kidney cancer.

The J gene is TRBJ2-2, the V gene TRBV19, with 9 bases identical to TRBD1. There are 14 residues in the CDR3. Unmatched junction bases numbered 8, after V lost 10 bases and J lost 5 bases. Germline V gene data show CDR1 as LNHDA and CDR2 as SQIVND (reference sequence). CDR3 sequence reads: CATRDRVGTGELFF. The CDR3 DNA reads TGTGCCACCCGGGACAGGGTTGGTACCGGGGAGCTGTTTTTT. The whole variable domain, filled in from reference TRBV19 and TRBJ2-2, reads DGGITQSPKYLFRKEGQNVTLSCEQNLNHDAMYWYRQDPGQGLRLIYYSQIVNDFQKGDIAEGYSVSREKKESFPLTVTSAQKNPTAFYLCATRDRVGTGELFFGEGSRLTVL.

The rearrangement joins TRBV6-5 to TRBJ2-7, with D possibly matching TRBD1 (6 bases). There are 12 residues in the CDR3. Germline CDR1 reads MNHEY; CDR2 reads SVGAGI. Trimming cost V 6 bases and J 3 bases, with 9 bases left between them. The CDR3 loop reads CASRTGYYEQYF. CDR3 nucleotide sequence: TGTGCCAGCAGGACAGGTTACTACGAGCAGTACTTC.

This clone turned up a few times. The chain recombines TRBV6-5 with TRBJ1-5; possible D gene TRBD1, 6 bases. V gave up 5 bases and J gave up 7 bases, with 12 bases separating them. The CDR3 runs 13 residues. From germline, CDR1 is MNHEY and CDR2 SVGAGI. This chain's CDR3 is CASSKDSIQPQHF. CDR3 in DNA: TGTGCCAGCAGTAAGGACAGCATCCAGCCCCAGCATTTT.

The CDR3 DNA follows: TGCGCCAGCAACCTTGGCGGGGCGTCCTACAATGAGCAGTTCTTC. This encodes CASNLGGASYNEQFF. V is TRBV5-1 and J is TRBJ2-1; perhaps TRBD2 as D (6 bases). The V gene lost 6 bases and the J gene lost 1 base, with 14 bases spanning the gap. Germline assignment: CDR1 SGHRS and CDR2 YFSETQ. The CDR3 is 15 residues long.

In this sample, this clone turned up once. The chain recombines TRBV2 with TRBJ1-1, with D maybe TRBD1 (6 bases). Trimming stripped 7 bases from V and 1 base from J, with 10 bases between. The CDR3 is 13 amino acids. Germline CDR1 is SNHLY and CDR2 is FYNNEI. CDR3 in amino acids: CASKGQWNTEAFF. CDR3 nucleotide sequence: TGTGCCAGCAAGGGACAATGGAACACTGAAGCTTTCTTT.

The chain joins TRBV7-9 to TRBJ1-6; no firm D call. CDR3 length equals 16 residues. Per germline, CDR1 SEHNR and CDR2 FQNEAQ (reference sequence). The V and J ends lost 0 bases and 5 bases respectively, with 11 bases between them. The DNA for the CDR3 is TGTGCCAGCAGCTTAGCCGGCTCCTACAATAATTCACCCCTCCACTTT. Translation gives CASSLAGSYNNSPLHF.

The gene calls are TRBV18 and TRBJ1-1, with a possible D match to TRBD1 (5 bases). Per germline, CDR1 KGHSH and CDR2 LQKENI. Trimming shortened V by 2 bases and J by 11 bases, and 15 bases separated the two germline ends. The length of the CDR3 is 13 residues. CDR3 coding DNA: TGTGCCAGCTCACCAGGGACCTCCGGAGGCGCTTTCTTT. Protein: CASSPGTSGGAFF.

This clone was counted a few times. Compared with germline, one end of the junction differs, possibly owing to a read error. The chain couples TRBV7-6 to TRBJ2-2; D possibly corresponds to TRBD1 (6 bases). CDR1 is SGHVS and CDR2 is FNYEAQ in the germline V gene. The CDR3 runs 15 residues. CDR3 amino acids: CASSIGTTKTGELFF. DNA for the CDR3: TGTGCCAGCAGCATTGGGACAACGAAGACCGGGGAGCTGTTTTTT.

This clone came up once. V is TRBV5-1 and J is TRBJ2-1; unclear D gene. Per the germline V gene, CDR1 is SGHRS and CDR2 is YFSETQ. V gave up 2 bases and J gave up 4 bases, with 1 base separating them. The CDR3 has 11 residues. The CDR3 loop reads CASSFYNEQFF. DNA of the CDR3: TGCGCCAGCAGCTTTTACAATGAGCAGTTCTTC. The full variable domain, with the rest looked up from reference TRBV5-1 and TRBJ2-1, is KAGVTQTPRYLIKTRGQQVTLSCSPISGHRSVSWYQQTPGQGLQFLFEYFSETQRNKGNFPGRFSGRQFSNSRSEMNVSTLELGDSALYLCASSFYNEQFFGPGTRLTVL.

This chain connects TRBV30 to TRBJ1-3, with D tentatively TRBD1 (5 bases). Germline values: CDR1 GTSNPN, CDR2 SVGIG (reference sequence). The CDR3 extends over 15 amino acids. Trimming pared 0 bases from V and 4 bases from J, leaving 13 bases between. The CDR3 DNA reads TGTGCCTGGAGTGTACAAGGCGGGGCCGGAAACACCATATATTTT. Protein sequence: CAWSVQGGAGNTIYF.

This clone appeared a single time. The chain links TRBV6-5 to TRBJ2-7; possibly TRBD1 for D (6 bases). Germline lookup yields CDR1 MNHEY and CDR2 SVGAGI. Deletions cut 2 bases from V and 5 bases from J, with 16 bases between. This CDR3 region has 15 residues. The CDR3 DNA reads as TGTGCCAGCAGTTACCCGGAAACAGGGACGGACGAGCAGTACTTC. Protein sequence: CASSYPETGTDEQYF.

CDR3 in amino acids: CASSLLGTEAFF. The CDR3 DNA reads TGTGCCAGCAGTTTACTCGGGACTGAAGCTTTCTTT. V usage is TRBV6-1 and J usage is TRBJ1-1; no firm D call. Trimming shortened V by 5 bases and J by 5 bases, and 9 bases separated the two germline ends. Germline V gives CDR1 MNHNS, CDR2 SASEGT. This CDR3 comprises 12 residues.

This chain joins TRBV9 and TRBJ2-5; 8 bases match TRBD2. The J call is uncertain, as TRBJ2-7 better fits the DNA end. In germline, CDR1 is SGDLS, CDR2 YYNGEE. This CDR3 is built from 13 residues. The DNA of the CDR3 is TGTGCCAGCAGCGCAGGACTAGCCACCGAGCAGTACTTC. Its translation: CASSAGLATEQYF.

This chain links TRBV10-3 with TRBJ2-4; D remains ambiguous. The V end lost 7 bases, the J end lost 2 bases, and 9 bases lay between the germline ends. The CDR3 has 13 amino acids. Germline assignment: CDR1 ENHRY and CDR2 SYGVKD. CDR3 bases: TGTGCCATCAAGGATGGAACCAAAAACATTCAGTACTTC. It yields the protein CAIKDGTKNIQYF.

The genes are TRBV7-2 and TRBJ2-2; TRBD1 matches at 8 bases. Germline trimming cut 4 bases from V and 4 bases from J; bases unmatched to any gene: 5. This CDR3 spans 15 amino acids. Germline V gene lookup returns CDR1 SGHTA and CDR2 FQGNSA. The CDR3 spells CASSWDRRGTGELFF. DNA of the CDR3: TGTGCCAGCAGCTGGGACAGGAGGGGCACCGGGGAGCTGTTTTTT.

The CDR3 sequence: CASSSGTANSGNTIYF. CDR3 coding DNA: TGTGCCAGCAGTTCCGGGACGGCAAACTCTGGAAACACCATATATTTT. The chain couples TRBV6-5 to TRBJ1-3; tentative D call: TRBD1 (5 bases). V lost 4 bases and J 0 bases, leaving 13 bases between the germline ends. Germline CDR1 is MNHEY and CDR2 is SVGAGI. The CDR3 runs 16 residues.

The chain couples TRBV5-1 to TRBJ1-1, with 9 bases identical to TRBD1. J gave up 6 bases and V 4 bases, and 4 bases lay outside the gene matches. The CDR3 is 13 residues long. Germline CDR1 SGHRS, CDR2 YFSETQ. The CDR3 is CASSTTGGAEAFF. Here the CDR3 DNA reads TGCGCCAGCAGCACGACAGGGGGGGCTGAAGCTTTCTTT.

V gene TRBV6-6 combines with J gene TRBJ1-4; D gene ambiguous. The germline V gene encodes CDR1 MNHNY and CDR2 SVGAGI (reference sequence). V was cut by 4 bases and J by 4 bases, with 7 bases left in between. This CDR3 contains 13 residues. The CDR3: CASSLMGNEKLFF. The CDR3 DNA is TGTGCCAGCAGTTTAATGGGTAATGAAAAACTGTTTTTT.

The gene calls are TRBV7-6 and TRBJ1-2; the D gene is possibly TRBD1 (5 bases). V was cut by 1 base and J by 13 bases, with 10 bases left in between. CDR3 size: 11 residues. Germline V CDR1 and CDR2: SGHVS, FNYEAQ. CDR3 in amino acids: CASSLGRVVTF. The CDR3, as DNA: TGTGCCAGCAGCTTAGGCAGGGTCGTCACCTTC.

The chain combines TRBV7-9 with TRBJ2-3; no reliable D call. The germline V gene has CDR1 SEHNR and CDR2 FQNEAQ (reference sequence). This CDR3 region has 12 residues. V dropped 4 bases and J dropped 4 bases, with 6 bases sitting between them. The CDR3 coding sequence is TGTGCCAGCAGCTCCACGTCAGATACGCAGTATTTT. It yields the protein CASSSTSDTQYF.

V gene TRBV5-1 combines with J gene TRBJ2-7; 8 bases map to TRBD2. Germline V gene lookup returns CDR1 SGHRS and CDR2 YFSETQ. With 4 bases clipped from V and 6 bases from J, the junction kept 6 bases outside the gene matches. The CDR3 is made up of 13 amino acids. CDR3 sequence: CASSTGLAPEQYF. CDR3 DNA sequence: TGCGCCAGCAGCACCGGACTAGCACCCGAGCAGTACTTC.

This clone was recorded a few times. V is TRBV7-2 and J is TRBJ2-7, with D possibly being TRBD1 (5 bases). Between the trimmed V and J ends, which lost 2 bases and 5 bases, there was a span of 10 bases. The CDR3 is 13 amino acids. Germline loops: CDR1 SGHTA, CDR2 FQGNSA. The CDR3 loop reads CASSLLRANEQYF. In nucleotides, the CDR3 is TGTGCCAGCAGCTTACTCAGGGCAAACGAGCAGTACTTC.

V and J are TRBV19 and TRBJ1-5; D remains unclear. CDR1 is LNHDA, CDR2 SQIVND, per germline (reference sequence). The CDR3 covers 16 residues. V lost 0 bases and J lost 2, with 11 bases in between. For the CDR3, the DNA is TGTGCCAGTAGTATAGACAGGTTGTTTGGCAATCAGCCCCAGCATTTT. It is translated as CASSIDRLFGNQPQHF.

The V and J genes are TRBV30 and TRBJ1-5; D remains ambiguous. V was cut by 0 bases and J by 7 bases, with 16 bases left in between. Per germline, CDR1 GTSNPN and CDR2 SVGIG (reference sequence). CDR3 length: 15 amino acids. In nucleotides, the CDR3 is TGTGCCTGGAGTGTGGACCGCGGTGGCATGCAGCCCCAGCATTTT. As protein: CAWSVDRGGMQPQHF. Drawing the rest from reference TRBV30 and TRBJ1-5, the complete variable domain is SQTIHQWPATLVQPVGSPLSLECTVEGTSNPNLYWYRQAAGRGLQLLFYSVGIGQISSEVPQNLSASRPQDRQFILSSKKLLLSDSGFYLCAWSVDRGGMQPQHFGDGTRLSIL.

The rearrangement uses TRBV30 and TRBJ1-6, with 10 bases aligning to TRBD1. The CDR3 has 16 residues. J was trimmed by 6 bases and V by 0 bases; bases with no gene match: 5. Germline V CDR1 and CDR2: GTSNPN, SVGIG (reference sequence). The chain's CDR3 is CAWSVRQGARNSPLHF. DNA for the CDR3: TGTGCCTGGAGTGTACGACAGGGGGCGCGTAATTCACCCCTCCACTTT.

Only a few counts were recorded for this clone. This chain links TRBV9 with TRBJ1-1; 7 bases align to TRBD1. CDR3 length: 15 residues. J gave up 1 base and V 5 bases, and 8 bases lay outside the gene matches. The germline V gene has CDR1 SGDLS and CDR2 YYNGEE. The CDR3 region has the DNA TGTGCCAGCAGGGCCGGGGACAGACCGAACACTGAAGCTTTCTTT. Its translation: CASRAGDRPNTEAFF.

This clone came up once. V gene TRBV7-2 combines with J gene TRBJ1-2; D perhaps matches TRBD1 (5 bases). Germline V lookup: CDR1 SGHTA, CDR2 FQGNSA. The CDR3 has 14 amino acids. The V gene lost 1 base and the J gene lost 3 bases, with 9 bases spanning the gap. CDR3 protein: CASSLVAGDYGYTF. Written as DNA, the CDR3 is TGTGCCAGCAGCTTAGTAGCGGGGGACTATGGCTACACCTTC.

This CDR3 reads CASSPQLGVRTYEQYF. CDR3 DNA sequence: TGTGCCAGCAGCCCTCAACTTGGGGTGCGGACCTACGAGCAGTACTTC. The chain recombines TRBV5-5 with TRBJ2-7; no definite D call. This CDR3 region has 16 residues. CDR1 is SGHKS, CDR2 YYEKEE, per germline (reference sequence). Trimming cost V 4 bases and J 2 bases, with 19 bases left between them. Based on the CDR3 plus reference TRBV5-5 and TRBJ2-7, the full variable domain is DAGVTQSPTHLIKTRGQQVTLRCSPISGHKSVSWYQQVLGQGPQFIFQYYEKEERGRGNFPDRFSARQFPNYSSELNVNALLLGDSALYLCASSPQLGVRTYEQYFGPGTRLTVT.

The J gene is TRBJ1-1, the V gene TRBV2; D not certain. From germline, CDR1 is SNHLY and CDR2 FYNNEI. The V end lost 4 bases, the J end lost 2 bases, and 8 bases lay between the germline ends. The CDR3 loop spans 13 amino acids. The CDR3 sequence: CASSAQQNTEAFF. In nucleotides, the CDR3 is TGTGCCAGCAGTGCACAGCAAAACACTGAAGCTTTCTTT. Full variable domain (outside the CDR3, taken from reference TRBV2 and TRBJ1-1): EPEVTQTPSHQVTQMGQEVILRCVPISNHLYFYWYRQILGQKVEFLVSFYNNEISEKSEIFDDQFSVERPDGSNFTLKIRSTKLEDSAMYFCASSAQQNTEAFFGQGTRLTVV.

This clone appeared once. The CDR3 loop reads CASTPMGGTGETQYF. The CDR3 bases are TGTGCCAGCACTCCGATGGGGGGCACGGGAGAGACCCAGTACTTC. This sequence joins TRBV6-5 and TRBJ2-5; D is tentatively TRBD1 or TRBD2 (6 bases each). CDR1 and CDR2 (germline): MNHEY, SVGAGI. The CDR3 is made up of 15 amino acids. V was trimmed by 7 bases and J by 4 bases, leaving 19 bases between them.

The sample holds a few counts of this clone. The rearrangement joins TRBV4-2 to TRBJ2-3; the D gene is possibly TRBD2 (6 bases). This CDR3 region has 16 residues. Trimming took 1 base from V and 5 from J, leaving 16 bases between them. The germline gives CDR1 LGHNA, CDR2 YNFKEQ. CDR3 in amino acids: CASSQGQAAGGDTQYF. The DNA for the CDR3 is TGTGCCAGCAGCCAAGGGCAGGCCGCCGGGGGAGATACGCAGTATTTT.

The chain links TRBV19 to TRBJ1-1; unclear D gene. Germline loops: CDR1 LNHDA, CDR2 SQIVND (reference sequence). This CDR3 is 14 amino acids long. V was trimmed by 6 bases and J by 2 bases, leaving 13 bases between them. The CDR3 is CASSGGWGNTEAFF. The DNA of the CDR3 is TGTGCCAGTAGCGGAGGGTGGGGAAACACTGAAGCTTTCTTT.